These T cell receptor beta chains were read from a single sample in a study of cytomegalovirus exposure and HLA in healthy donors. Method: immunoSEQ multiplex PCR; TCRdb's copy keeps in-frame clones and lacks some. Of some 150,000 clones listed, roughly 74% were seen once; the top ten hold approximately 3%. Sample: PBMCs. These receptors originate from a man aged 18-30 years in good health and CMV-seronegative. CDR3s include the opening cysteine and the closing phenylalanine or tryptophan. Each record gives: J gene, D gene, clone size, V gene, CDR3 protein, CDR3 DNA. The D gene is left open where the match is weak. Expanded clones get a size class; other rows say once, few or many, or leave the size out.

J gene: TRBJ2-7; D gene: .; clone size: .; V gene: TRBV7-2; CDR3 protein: CASSLGPGLNPGEQYF; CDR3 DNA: TGTGCCAGCAGCTTAGGACCGGGACTTAACCCGGGCGAGCAGTACTTC
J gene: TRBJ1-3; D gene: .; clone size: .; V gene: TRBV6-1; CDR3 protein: CASSEVAGVGNTIYF; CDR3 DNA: TGTGCCAGCAGTGAAGTGGCAGGGGTAGGAAACACCATATATTTT
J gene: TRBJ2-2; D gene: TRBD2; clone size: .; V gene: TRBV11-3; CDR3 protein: CASSGLASTGELFF; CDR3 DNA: TGTGCCAGCAGCGGACTAGCGAGCACCGGGGAGCTGTTTTTT
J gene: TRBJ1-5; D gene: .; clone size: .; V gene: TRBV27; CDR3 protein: CASSLSGPRGDQPQHF; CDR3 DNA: TGTGCCAGCAGTTTAAGTGGCCCCCGGGGAGATCAGCCCCAGCATTTT
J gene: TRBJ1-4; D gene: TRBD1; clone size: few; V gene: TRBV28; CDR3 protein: CASTGQGYEKLFF; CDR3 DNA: TGTGCCAGTACAGGACAGGGATACGAAAAACTGTTTTTT
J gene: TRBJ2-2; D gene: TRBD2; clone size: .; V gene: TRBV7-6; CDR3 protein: CASSFVGASGGTGELFF; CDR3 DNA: TGTGCCAGCAGCTTCGTAGGTGCTAGCGGGGGCACCGGGGAGCTGTTTTTT
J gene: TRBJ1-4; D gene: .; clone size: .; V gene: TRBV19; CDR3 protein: CASSMLTANEKLFF; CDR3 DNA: TGTGCCAGTAGTATGCTGACAGCAAATGAAAAACTGTTTTTT
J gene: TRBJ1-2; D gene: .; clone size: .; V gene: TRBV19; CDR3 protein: CASSIVSRDYGYTF; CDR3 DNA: TGTGCCAGTAGTATAGTTAGCAGGGACTATGGCTACACCTTC
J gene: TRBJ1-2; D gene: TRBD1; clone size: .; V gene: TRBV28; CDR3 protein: CASSFGTGAPYGYTF; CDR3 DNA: TGTGCCAGCAGTTTCGGGACAGGGGCTCCCTATGGCTACACCTTC
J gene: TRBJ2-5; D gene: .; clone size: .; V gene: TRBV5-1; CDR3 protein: CASSGTSGETQYF; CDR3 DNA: TGCGCCAGCAGCGGAACTAGTGGGGAGACCCAGTACTTC
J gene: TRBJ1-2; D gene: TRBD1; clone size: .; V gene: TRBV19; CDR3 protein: CASRPGTGVRHGYTF; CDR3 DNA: TGTGCCAGTAGGCCCGGGACAGGAGTTCGGCATGGCTACACCTTC
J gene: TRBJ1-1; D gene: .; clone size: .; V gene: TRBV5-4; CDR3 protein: CASSLARQQNTEAFF; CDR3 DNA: TGTGCCAGCAGCTTGGCCCGACAGCAGAACACTGAAGCTTTCTTT
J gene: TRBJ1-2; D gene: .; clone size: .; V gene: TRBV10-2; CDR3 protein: CASSESAVPLGYTF; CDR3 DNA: TGCGCCAGCAGTGAGTCTGCAGTCCCGTTAGGCTACACCTTC
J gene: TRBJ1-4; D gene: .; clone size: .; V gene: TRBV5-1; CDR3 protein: CASRPTGAQGWEKLFF; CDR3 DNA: TGCGCCAGCAGGCCTACAGGAGCGCAGGGTTGGGAAAAACTGTTTTTT
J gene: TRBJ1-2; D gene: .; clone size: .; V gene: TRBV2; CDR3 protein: CASSGGRINKYGYTF; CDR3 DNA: TGTGCCAGCAGTGGGGGCAGGATAAATAAGTATGGCTACACCTTC
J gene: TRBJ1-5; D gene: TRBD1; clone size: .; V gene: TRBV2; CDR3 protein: CASSQGTGSNQPQHF; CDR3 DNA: TGTGCCAGCAGCCAAGGGACAGGGAGCAATCAGCCCCAGCATTTT
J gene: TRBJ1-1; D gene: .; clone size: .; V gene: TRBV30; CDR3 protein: CASYRNRVTEAFF; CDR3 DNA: TGTGCCTCCTACCGAAACAGGGTCACTGAAGCTTTCTTT
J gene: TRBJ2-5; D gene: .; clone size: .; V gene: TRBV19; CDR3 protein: CASSIFGFQETQYF; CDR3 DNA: TGTGCCAGTAGTATATTCGGGTTCCAAGAGACCCAGTACTTC
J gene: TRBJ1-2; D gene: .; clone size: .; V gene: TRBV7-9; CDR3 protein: CASSLGQGFRYGYTF; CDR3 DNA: TGTGCCAGCAGCTTAGGTCAGGGATTTCGGTATGGCTACACCTTC
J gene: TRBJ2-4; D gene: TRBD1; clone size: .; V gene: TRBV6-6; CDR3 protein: CASSTGTGYNIQYF; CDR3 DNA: TGTGCCAGCAGTACCGGGACAGGATATAACATTCAGTACTTC
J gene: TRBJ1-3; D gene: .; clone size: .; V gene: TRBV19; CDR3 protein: CASTRQISGNTIYF; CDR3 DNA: TGTGCCAGTACTCGCCAGATCTCTGGAAACACCATATATTTT
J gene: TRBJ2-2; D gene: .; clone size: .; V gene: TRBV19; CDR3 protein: CASSIEAAGVYTGELFF; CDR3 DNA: TGTGCCAGTAGTATAGAGGCGGCAGGGGTTTACACCGGGGAGCTGTTTTTT
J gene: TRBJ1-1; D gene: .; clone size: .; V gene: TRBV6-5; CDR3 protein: CASSYGVHIETEAFF; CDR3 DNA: TGTGCCAGCAGTTACGGAGTCCATATCGAGACTGAAGCTTTCTTT
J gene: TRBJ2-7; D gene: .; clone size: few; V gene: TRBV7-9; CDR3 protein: CASSLVGTLSYEQYF; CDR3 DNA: TGTGCCAGCAGCTTAGTCGGGACACTCTCCTACGAGCAGTACTTC
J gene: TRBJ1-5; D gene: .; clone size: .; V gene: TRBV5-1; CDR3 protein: CASSLAVGNQPQHF; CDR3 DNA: TGCGCCAGCAGCTTGGCTGTTGGCAATCAGCCCCAGCATTTT
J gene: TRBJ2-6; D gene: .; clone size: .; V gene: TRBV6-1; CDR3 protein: CASSPGLSGANGLTF; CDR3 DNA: TGTGCCAGCAGTCCCGGTCTTTCTGGGGCCAACGGCCTGACTTTC
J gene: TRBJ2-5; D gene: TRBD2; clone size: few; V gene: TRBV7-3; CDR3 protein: CASSPMGGRETQYF; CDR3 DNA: TGTGCCAGCAGCCCCATGGGAGGGAGGGAGACCCAGTACTTC
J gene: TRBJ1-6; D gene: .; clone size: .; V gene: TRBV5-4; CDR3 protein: CASSFWLTGGPLHF; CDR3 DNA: TGTGCCAGCAGCTTTTGGTTGACCGGGGGACCCCTCCACTTT
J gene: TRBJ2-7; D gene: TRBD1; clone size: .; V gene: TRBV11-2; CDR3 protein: CASSLPGGAVRLSF; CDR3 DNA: TGTGCCAGCAGCCTCCCAGGGGGCGCGGTTCGGCTGTCTTTC
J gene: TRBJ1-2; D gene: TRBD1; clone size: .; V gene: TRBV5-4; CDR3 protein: CASSSDRGYGYTF; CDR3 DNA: TGTGCCAGCAGCTCCGACAGGGGCTATGGCTACACCTTC
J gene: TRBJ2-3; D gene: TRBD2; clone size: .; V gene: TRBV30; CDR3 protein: CAWSVLAADTQYF; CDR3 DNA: TGTGCCTGGAGTGTGCTAGCGGCCGATACGCAGTATTTT
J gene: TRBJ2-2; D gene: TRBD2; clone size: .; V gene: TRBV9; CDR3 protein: CASSEASGGAATGELFF; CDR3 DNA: TGTGCCAGCAGCGAGGCTAGCGGGGGGGCGGCCACCGGGGAGCTGTTTTTT
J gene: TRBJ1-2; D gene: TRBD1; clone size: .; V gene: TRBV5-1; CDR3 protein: CASSLAGQGLSGYTF; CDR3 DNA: TGCGCCAGCAGCCTGGCGGGACAGGGGTTGTCCGGCTACACCTTC
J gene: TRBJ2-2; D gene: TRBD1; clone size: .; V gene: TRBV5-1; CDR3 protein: CASSVTGGDGQSGELFF; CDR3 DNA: TGCGCCAGCAGCGTGACAGGGGGTGACGGTCAGTCCGGGGAGCTGTTTTTT
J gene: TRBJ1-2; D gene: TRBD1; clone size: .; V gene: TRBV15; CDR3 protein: CATSREGTGGYGYTF; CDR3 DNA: TGTGCCACCAGCAGAGAAGGGACAGGGGGCTATGGCTACACCTTC